This T cell receptor (beta chain) emerged from a study of T cells in localized non-small cell lung cancer (dated by TCRdb to 2020 to 2022). Broadly, across the study: The study analyzed T cell repertoires of 200 to 250 early-stage NSCLC patients, comparing tumors and uninvolved tumor-adjacent lungs. NSCLC patients had a mean age of approximately 66 years, and approximately 140 were male and more than 90 female. All 220 or so NSCLC patients in the cohort were treatment-naive and had localized lung tumors that were resected.

Including the terminal cysteine and phenylalanine, the CDR3 comprises 12 residues. Here the CDR3 DNA is all that survives: 36 bases in frame from base 1. As encoded in the germline V gene, CDR1 is MDHEN while CDR2 is SYDVKM. Trimming costs V 6 bases and J 10 bases, and their ends lie 15 bases apart. At diagnosis, peripheral blood, uninvolved tumor-adjacent lung and tumor were collected and stored as a combination of fresh-frozen and FFPE material. For TCR repertoire profiling, blood samples were analyzed as peripheral blood mononuclear cells. Here is what the overall study found, with its caveats: Because of the exploratory design, TCR variables were selected using unadjusted p-values without false-discovery rate correction. A median of around 62 of the top 100 tumor clones turned up in the paired uninvolved adjacent lung, and 28 of those clones also ranked among the top 100 of that same adjacent lung. Longer overall survival was associated with higher T cell density in blood, whereas shorter survival was associated with higher clonality in adjacent lung. Because multi-region tumor sequencing was not done, intratumor heterogeneity could not be ruled out. The highest T cell clonality was observed in uninvolved tumor-adjacent lung, where clonality exceeded that of tumor, suggesting that antigenic responses were more focused in uninvolved tumor-adjacent lung.

In this sample, this clone turned up a few times. There is no known antigen for this receptor. No base-level quality is on record; no much larger clone is a single base apart. TCR beta CDR3 regions were sequenced from DNA using the immunoSEQ Assay. The original pipeline was this. To compute T cell density, TCR beta template counts were normalized to usable DNA, which was estimated by amplifying housekeeping genes. Richness was estimated with the preseqR package, extrapolating to 400,000 templates for PBMC samples and 120,000 templates for tissue samples. Clonality was defined as one minus Pielou's evenness. Differential abundance testing on productive amino-acid clonotypes, with a minimum total count of 5 and an alpha of 0.1, was used to identify tissue-enriched TCRs. The Jaccard Index and the Morisita Overlap Index were used to measure repertoire overlap between compartments. TCR beta CDR3s were clustered by GLIPH together with public tetramer-defined viral CDR3s, and at least three viral sequences plus V-gene enrichment were required for viral motifs. In its TCRdb copy, this immuneACCESS table keeps in-frame sequences only and misses some clones. Where compared with another copy, unresolved V genes explain less than half of these, and the others have no known cause. V, J and clone size reflect that table, while D and trimming were determined from the DNA. Counted in this sample were some 140,000 clones; roughly 90% of them appeared once. Roughly 1.8% of the sample rests with the top ten.

The TCR sequence derives from an older female donor with stage I lung adenocarcinoma. Recombination connected TRBV28 to TRBJ1-1, with TRBD1 as a weak D call on 5 bases. The sequences come from peripheral blood, collected before any cancer treatment. The CDR3 reads as follows: CASSITGRAAFF. The nucleotides are TGTGCCAGCAGCATAACGGGCAGGGCAGCTTTCTTT.